This T cell receptor (beta chain) was obtained from a study of blood T cells in healthy people across ages. This clonotype was counted many times. In germline, CDR1 is DFQATT, CDR2 SNEGSKA (reference sequence). The CDR3 loop spans 15 amino acids. Trimming pared 2 bases from V and 9 bases from J, leaving 17 bases between. A J-beta primer mix and a sample-barcoded 5' primer were used in a second PCR of roughly 7 to 12 cycles. TCRdb processed the 5' RACE reads anew with MiXCR; each CDR3 protein has one entry. The table lists 870,000 or so distinct CDR3 sequences, under 35% of them singletons. This clonotype was obtained from a woman over 75 in good health. This rearrangement joins TRBV20-1 to TRBJ1-6; possibly TRBD1 for D (5 bases). Sample: blood. The CDR3 DNA is TGCAGTGCTAGATCCGGAGGGGCGATTACTTCACCCCTCCACTTT. The encoded protein is CSARSGGAITSPLHF.